The 14 T cell receptor beta chains below come from one sample, sequenced in a study of metastatic and nonmetastatic thyroid tumors. TCRdb re-analyzed the PCR reads using MiXCR. The sample consists of roughly 6,000 clones, approximately 34% of them appearing once. Before thyroid surgery, none of the patients had received any treatment. The sequenced material came from tumor tissue. The receptors here all came from a female donor with papillary thyroid cancer or a benign thyroid nodule (not recorded which). Some clones in this sample may be carry-over from other donors' samples.

About this clone itself: Different DNA sequences within this sample yield the same CDR3. The chain joins TRBV6-1 to TRBJ2-3; the D is unclear. This CDR3 is 12 amino acids long. Trimming removed 3 bases from V and 9 bases from J, with 10 bases in between. CDR1 and CDR2 from the germline V gene are MNHNS and SASEGT. The CDR3 DNA follows: TGTGCCAGCAGTGAGAGTTTAGGGACGCAGTATTTT. Its protein is CASSESLGTQYF.

By share, this clone counts as medium-sized. The rearrangement links TRBV12-5 to TRBJ2-1, with 14 positions matching TRBD2. This CDR3 has 15 amino acids. With 3 bases clipped from V and 8 bases from J, the junction kept 3 bases outside the gene matches. CDR1 is LGHNT and CDR2 is FRNRAP in the germline V gene. The CDR3 loop reads CASGLGTSGSDEQFF. DNA for the CDR3: TGTGCTAGTGGTTTAGGGACTAGCGGGAGCGATGAGCAGTTCTTC.

V gene TRBV6-1 combines with J gene TRBJ1-3, with TRBD1 matching 7 bases. The CDR3 consists of 15 residues. CDR1 is MNHNS and CDR2 is SASEGT in the germline V gene. Losses at the gene ends were 8 bases for V and 1 base for J; bases not matched to a gene: 8. The CDR3 DNA reads as TGTGCCAGCCGAAACAGGGGTAGTTCTGGAAACACCATATATTTT. It yields the protein CASRNRGSSGNTIYF.

In its sample, this clone ranks as medium-sized. V is TRBV7-2 and J is TRBJ2-5, with unresolved D. The germline V and J ends were trimmed by 1 base and 2 bases, with 5 bases remaining between them. The CDR3 sequence is 13 residues long. Germline CDR1 is SGHTA and CDR2 is FQGNSA. CDR3 nucleotide sequence: TGTGCCAGCAGCTTAGGGTGGCAAGAGACCCAGTACTTC. This gives the protein CASSLGWQETQYF. Complete variable domain (other parts from reference TRBV7-2 and TRBJ2-5): GAGVSQSPSNKVTEKGKDVELRCDPISGHTALYWYRQSLGQGLEFLIYFQGNSAPDKSGLPSDRFSAERTGGSVSTLTIQRTQQEDSAVYLCASSLGWQETQYFGPGTRLLVL.

This clone is medium-sized (0.01 to 0.1%) in the sample. The rearrangement links TRBV19 to TRBJ2-6, with D possibly being TRBD1 or TRBD2 (5 bases each). CDR3 length equals 16 residues. Germline V gene lookup returns CDR1 LNHDA and CDR2 SQIVND (reference sequence). V was clipped by 7 bases and J by 0 bases, with 13 bases between them. The CDR3 reads CASTRDGNSGANVLTF. Written as DNA, the CDR3 is TGTGCCAGTACAAGGGACGGCAACTCTGGGGCCAACGTCCTGACTTTC.

The genes are TRBV19 and TRBJ1-2; the D gene is possibly TRBD1 (5 bases). Trimming stripped 5 bases from V and 2 bases from J, with 24 bases between. Germline CDR1 LNHDA, CDR2 SQIVND (reference sequence). This CDR3 has 18 amino acids. CDR3 nucleotide sequence: TGTGCCAGTAGTCATATGACACTTAGGGGACCTTCCAACTATGGCTACACCTTC. Translating gives CASSHMTLRGPSNYGYTF.

This clone has just one count. The rearrangement joins TRBV7-2 to TRBJ1-1; D remains ambiguous. CDR1 is SGHTA and CDR2 is FQGNSA in the germline V gene. This CDR3 contains 14 residues. V was clipped by 4 bases and J by 1 base, with 10 bases between them. The CDR3 coding sequence is TGTGCCAGCAGCTGGCAGGTCAGGAACACTGAAGCTTTCTTT. Its protein product is CASSWQVRNTEAFF.

V and J are TRBV20-1 and TRBJ2-7; 9 bases align to TRBD2. Germline-derived CDR1 and CDR2 are DFQATT and SNEGSKA (reference sequence). The J segment lost 0 bases and the V segment lost 5 bases, leaving 5 bases of the junction unmatched. The CDR3 runs to 14 residues. Written as DNA, the CDR3 is TGCAGTGCTCCAATTAGCGGGAGCTCCTACGAGCAGTACTTC. This sequence encodes CSAPISGSSYEQYF.

The rearrangement uses TRBV15 and TRBJ2-7, with 8 positions matching TRBD2. The germline V gene has CDR1 LNHNV and CDR2 YYDKDF (reference sequence). There are 17 residues in the CDR3. V dropped 4 bases and J dropped 5; count of bases not matched to a gene: 16. The CDR3 here is CATSIDLSRGRYHEQYF. The CDR3 DNA reads as TGTGCCACCAGCATAGATCTCTCTCGCGGGAGGTACCACGAGCAGTACTTC. The whole variable domain, filled in from reference TRBV15 and TRBJ2-7, reads DAMVIQNPRYQVTQFGKPVTLSCSQTLNHNVMYWYQQKSSQAPKLLFHYYDKDFNNEADTPDNFQSRRPNTSFCFLDIRSPGLGDTAMYLCATSIDLSRGRYHEQYFGPGTRLTVT.

This clone was observed a handful of times. CDR3 protein: CASSVQRGNYGYTF. Here the CDR3 DNA reads TGTGCCAGCAGTGTCCAGCGGGGTAACTATGGCTACACCTTC. The chain recombines TRBV6-1 with TRBJ1-2, with D hard to call. CDR1 is MNHNS and CDR2 is SASEGT in the germline V gene. CDR3 length: 14 residues. V was clipped by 4 bases and J by 1 base, with 10 bases between them.

This clone was observed a handful of times. The chain links TRBV28 to TRBJ2-1; D tentatively fits TRBD1 or TRBD2 (5 bases each). Germline V gives CDR1 MDHEN, CDR2 SYDVKM. V was trimmed by 6 bases and J by 1 base, leaving 10 bases between them. The CDR3 spans 14 residues. This CDR3 reads CASSWGPSYNEQFF. The DNA for the CDR3 is TGTGCCAGCAGCTGGGGACCTTCCTACAATGAGCAGTTCTTC.

By sample share, this clone is medium-sized. The gene calls are TRBV7-3 and TRBJ2-3; the D gene could be TRBD1 or TRBD2 (5 bases each). Germline V gives CDR1 SGHTA, CDR2 FQGTGA. V was trimmed by 5 bases and J by 2 bases, leaving 23 bases between them. This CDR3 region has 18 residues. CDR3 coding DNA: TGTGCCAGCAGCCCCGGGACCTCAGGAGCGGTCCCCACAGATACGCAGTATTTT. It codes for CASSPGTSGAVPTDTQYF.

This clone has only a few counts. The chain couples TRBV27 to TRBJ2-6; the match to TRBD2 covers 11 bases. V trimming: 11 bases; J trimming: 0 bases; junction bases outside the gene matches: 6. The length of the CDR3 is 16 residues. Germline CDR1 reads MNHEY; CDR2 reads SMNVEV (reference sequence). The CDR3 DNA reads TGTGCCTGTGGACTAGCGGGTTTCTCTGGGGCCAACGTCCTGACTTTC. It is translated as CACGLAGFSGANVLTF.

This clone was counted between two and nine times. CDR3 amino acids: CASSPLGDTQYF. CDR3 DNA sequence: TGTGCCAGCAGCCCCTTAGGGGATACGCAGTATTTT. This chain connects TRBV6-1 to TRBJ2-3; D remains ambiguous. Germline-derived CDR1 and CDR2 are MNHNS and SASEGT. The CDR3 is 12 residues long. V was trimmed by 6 bases and J by 6 bases, leaving 10 bases between them.